Listed here are 28 T cell receptor beta chains from one sample, sequenced in a study of T cell responses to AZD1222 COVID-19 vaccine. Some clones are missing from TCRdb's copy, which holds only in-frame ones; the method was immunoSEQ multiplex PCR. Here the sample spans around 150,000 clones, around 93% being singletons. Sample: peripheral blood, taken on day 0 of AZD1222 vaccination. The receptor set was obtained from an adult in good health.

This clone was recorded only once. The chain links TRBV6-6 to TRBJ1-1; D is unclear. From germline, CDR1 is MNHNY and CDR2 SVGAGI (reference sequence). V was clipped by 2 bases and J by 1 base, with 8 bases between them. The CDR3 is made up of 14 amino acids. The CDR3 region is CASSYRGRNTEAFF. The DNA for the CDR3 is TGTGCCAGCAGTTACCGAGGTCGGAACACTGAAGCTTTCTTT.

The chain recombines TRBV12-3 or TRBV12-4 with TRBJ2-1; D gene uncertain. V lost 4 bases, J lost 9 bases, and 10 bases lay in between. This CDR3 comprises 12 residues. The CDR3 nucleotides read TGTGCCAGCAGTTCGCTTTCCGGTGAGCAGTTCTTC. Translated, it gives CASSSLSGEQFF.

The chain has TRBV7-2 and TRBJ2-7, with TRBD2 identical over 9 bases. CDR3 length: 17 amino acids. CDR1 SGHTA and CDR2 FQGNSA come from the germline V gene. V shed 10 bases and J 10 bases; nucleotides not matched to a gene: 26. Here the CDR3 reads CATREDSGRSSPPRQYF. CDR3 coding DNA: TGTGCCACTCGGGAGGATAGCGGGAGAAGTAGCCCTCCACGACAGTACTTC.

This chain links TRBV5-1 with TRBJ2-6; D is unclear. Between the trimmed V and J ends, which lost 4 bases and 0 bases, there was a span of 8 bases. The germline V gene has CDR1 SGHRS and CDR2 YFSETQ. There are 15 residues in the CDR3. The CDR3 bases are TGCGCCAGCAGCGTGGCGGCCTCTGGGGCCAACGTCCTGACTTTC. Amino acids: CASSVAASGANVLTF.

The chain joins TRBV28 to TRBJ1-4, with D tentatively TRBD1 (5 bases). CDR1 and CDR2 from the germline V gene are MDHEN and SYDVKM. The V end lost 3 bases, the J end lost 2 bases, and 13 bases lay between the germline ends. This CDR3 is 16 amino acids long. CDR3 protein: CASSFPGSGTNEKLFF. The CDR3 DNA reads as TGTGCCAGCAGTTTCCCAGGATCAGGGACTAATGAAAAACTGTTTTTT. The full variable domain, completed using reference TRBV28 and TRBJ1-4, is DVKVTQSSRYLVKRTGEKVFLECVQDMDHENMFWYRQDPGLGLRLIYFSYDVKMKEKGDIPEGYSVSREKKERFSLILESASTNQTSMYLCASSFPGSGTNEKLFFGSGTQLSVL.

The chain carries TRBV30 and TRBJ1-1; possible D gene TRBD1, 6 bases. The CDR3 extends over 14 amino acids. Between the trimmed V and J ends, which lost 0 bases and 5 bases, there was a span of 13 bases. The germline V gene has CDR1 GTSNPN and CDR2 SVGIG (reference sequence). The CDR3 DNA reads as TGTGCCTGGAGTGTACTGGGGGCTCAGACTGAAGCTTTCTTT. It translates to CAWSVLGAQTEAFF.

The chain couples TRBV7-9 to TRBJ1-3; 7 bases fit TRBD1. CDR3 length: 16 residues. Germline assignment: CDR1 SEHNR and CDR2 FQNEAQ (reference sequence). The trim removed 5 bases at V and 3 bases at J, leaving 10 bases unmatched. CDR3 region: CASSLGRGSGGNTIYF. The CDR3 coding sequence is TGTGCCAGCAGCCTGGGCAGGGGGTCGGGTGGAAACACCATATATTTT. The whole variable domain, filled in from reference TRBV7-9 and TRBJ1-3, reads DTGVSQNPRHKITKRGQNVTFRCDPISEHNRLYWYRQTLGQGPEFLTYFQNEAQLEKSRLLSDRFSAERPKGSFSTLEIQRTEQGDSAMYLCASSLGRGSGGNTIYFGEGSWLTVV.

In its sample, this clone was seen a few times. The sample carries other DNA sequences with the same CDR3. The rearrangement uses TRBV7-9 and TRBJ1-6; D ambiguous. Trimming stripped 1 base from V and 4 bases from J, with 5 bases between. CDR3 length equals 14 residues. Germline CDR1 is SEHNR and CDR2 is FQNEAQ (reference sequence). The CDR3 sequence: CASSLEQYNSPLHF. The CDR3 DNA sequence: TGTGCCAGCAGCTTAGAACAGTATAATTCACCCCTCCACTTT. Looking up the rest from reference TRBV7-9 and TRBJ1-6 gives the full variable domain: DTGVSQNPRHKITKRGQNVTFRCDPISEHNRLYWYRQTLGQGPEFLTYFQNEAQLEKSRLLSDRFSAERPKGSFSTLEIQRTEQGDSAMYLCASSLEQYNSPLHFGNGTRLTVT.

V gene TRBV29-1 combines with J gene TRBJ2-3; 8 positions match TRBD1. This CDR3 is built from 13 residues. Germline lookup yields CDR1 SQVTM and CDR2 ANQGSEA. With V trimmed by 8 bases and J by 2 bases, 6 bases remained unmatched. CDR3 sequence reads: CSSRQGYTDTQYF. CDR3 sequence (DNA): TGCAGCTCCCGACAGGGGTACACAGATACGCAGTATTTT.

The chain employs TRBV3-1 (or the pseudogene TRBV3-2) and TRBJ2-3; D is ambiguous. There are 13 residues in the CDR3. The germline V gene encodes CDR1 LGHDT and CDR2 YNNKEL (reference sequence). V shed 4 bases and J shed 6 bases, with 11 bases lying between them. The chain's CDR3 is CASSPYLDDTQYF. CDR3 in DNA: TGTGCCAGCAGCCCATATCTGGACGATACGCAGTATTTT.

The count of this clone is one. The V and J genes are TRBV5-4 and TRBJ1-1, with D unclear. With 5 bases removed from V and 1 base from J, the gap between germline ends came to 12 bases. This CDR3 has 14 amino acids. Germline V gene data show CDR1 as SGHNT and CDR2 as YYREEE (reference sequence). Here the CDR3 reads CASSQDASNTEAFF. The CDR3 region has the DNA TGTGCCAGCAGTCAGGACGCCTCGAACACTGAAGCTTTCTTT.

The chain combines TRBV27 with TRBJ1-5; a possible D gene is TRBD1 (5 bases). This CDR3 comprises 14 residues. Germline CDR1 MNHEY, CDR2 SMNVEV (reference sequence). Between the trimmed V and J ends, which lost 0 bases and 6 bases, there was a span of 9 bases. The chain's CDR3 is CASSLSGVGQPQHF. The CDR3 DNA reads as TGTGCCAGCAGTTTATCGGGGGTGGGTCAGCCCCAGCATTTT.

The V call is TRBV2, the J call TRBJ1-4; 7 nucleotides align to TRBD1. V trimming: 3 bases; J trimming: 8 bases; junction bases outside the gene matches: 9. The CDR3 is made up of 15 amino acids. Germline V gene lookup returns CDR1 SNHLY and CDR2 FYNNEI. The CDR3, as DNA: TGTGCCAGCAGTGACCGACAGGGCGGAACGGAAAAACTGTTTTTT. As protein: CASSDRQGGTEKLFF.

The V and J genes are TRBV19 and TRBJ2-2, with D perhaps matching TRBD2 (5 bases). The CDR3 has 14 amino acids. Germline CDR1 and CDR2: LNHDA and SQIVND (reference sequence). Trimming shortened V by 9 bases and J by 6 bases, and 17 bases separated the two germline ends. In DNA, the CDR3 is TGTGCCAGCCGAGAAGCGGTCCCCCCCGGGGAGCTGTTTTTT. It codes for CASREAVPPGELFF.

The sample holds one count of this clone. The chain combines TRBV9 with TRBJ1-3; possible D gene TRBD1, 5 bases. Trimming took 3 bases from V and 3 from J, leaving 16 bases between them. Germline CDR1 SGDLS, CDR2 YYNGEE. The CDR3 length is 16 residues. CDR3 nucleotides: TGTGCCAGCAGCGATCCGGGGACGCATAATGGAAACACCATATATTTT. It yields the protein CASSDPGTHNGNTIYF.

The chain carries TRBV29-1 and TRBJ2-7; D call uncertain. The CDR3 consists of 14 residues. The V end lost 0 bases, the J end lost 3 bases, and 12 bases lay between the germline ends. Germline-derived CDR1 and CDR2 are SQVTM and ANQGSEA. CDR3 DNA: TGCAGCGTTGAAGATTCGACTCCTAGCTACGAGCAGTACTTC. This translates into CSVEDSTPSYEQYF.

This clone was seen a single time. The rearrangement links TRBV3-1 (or the pseudogene TRBV3-2) to TRBJ1-3; the match to TRBD1 covers 8 bases. The germline CDR1 and CDR2 sequences are LGHDT and YNNKEL (reference sequence). The length of the CDR3 is 15 residues. J lost 4 bases, V lost 4 bases, and 6 bases had no gene match. The CDR3 nucleotides are TGTGCCAGCAGCCCCCAGGGGGCATACGGAAACACCATATATTTT. Translation gives CASSPQGAYGNTIYF.

The V and J genes are TRBV19 and TRBJ2-1, with TRBD2 identical over 11 bases. Trimming removed 4 bases from V and 6 bases from J; junction bases left unmatched: 8. Germline V lookup: CDR1 LNHDA, CDR2 SQIVND (reference sequence). The CDR3 spans 16 residues. CDR3 coding DNA: TGTGCCAGTAGTACGCTAGCGGGGGGAAATCCCAATGAGCAGTTCTTC. It specifies CASSTLAGGNPNEQFF.

The V gene is TRBV4-3, the J gene TRBJ1-2; D is undetermined. The length of the CDR3 is 14 residues. Trimming cost V 0 bases and J 2 bases, with 7 bases left between them. CDR1 is LGHNA, CDR2 YSLEER, per germline. The CDR3 coding sequence is TGCGCCAGCAGCCAAGATATAGAAAACTATGGCTACACCTTC. Translating gives CASSQDIENYGYTF.

The V gene is TRBV13, the J gene TRBJ1-6, with D unclear. The CDR3 runs to 16 residues. CDR1 and CDR2 from the germline V gene are PRHDT and FYEKMQ (reference sequence). Deletions cut 2 bases from V and 5 bases from J, with 13 bases between. The CDR3 coding sequence is TGTGCCAGCAGCTTATTTGGCGGCCTCGATAATTCACCCCTCCACTTT. Its protein product is CASSLFGGLDNSPLHF.

This rearrangement joins TRBV20-1 to TRBJ1-2, with D tentatively TRBD1 (6 bases). From germline, CDR1 is DFQATT and CDR2 SNEGSKA (reference sequence). V was trimmed by 3 bases and J by 8 bases, leaving 10 bases between them. The CDR3 contains 11 residues. CDR3 loop: CSASDRFGYTF. The CDR3 DNA is TGCAGTGCTAGTGACAGGTTCGGCTACACCTTC.

The chain uses TRBV2 and TRBJ2-3; weak D call: TRBD1 (6 bases). Germline-derived CDR1 and CDR2 are SNHLY and FYNNEI. V gave up 4 bases and J gave up 9 bases, with 14 bases separating them. The CDR3 is 13 amino acids. The chain's CDR3 is CASSGAQGRTQYF. The CDR3 DNA is TGTGCCAGCAGTGGGGCACAGGGTAGGACGCAGTATTTT.

The J gene is TRBJ2-7, the V gene TRBV7-2, with D maybe TRBD2 (5 bases). The ends were cut back, 1 base at V and 3 bases at J, with 13 bases in the middle. Germline CDR1 is SGHTA and CDR2 is FQGNSA. The CDR3 has 15 amino acids. In nucleotides, the CDR3 is TGTGCCAGCAGCTTAGACCGGGGTCGTGGCTACGAGCAGTACTTC. Amino acids: CASSLDRGRGYEQYF.

CDR3 bases: TGTGCCAGCAGCCCCAGGCCGGGAGACAGGGACAAAAACATTCAGTACTTC. It encodes CASSPRPGDRDKNIQYF. The V and J genes are TRBV6-2 or TRBV6-3 and TRBJ2-4; a weak D match, TRBD1 (7 bases). Trimming stripped 6 bases from V and 3 bases from J, with 21 bases between. CDR1 MNHEY and CDR2 SVGEGT come from the germline V gene. The length of the CDR3 is 17 residues.

This sequence joins TRBV3-1 (or the pseudogene TRBV3-2) and TRBJ1-1; unclear D gene. This CDR3 has 13 residues. V lost 0 bases and J 1 base, leaving 3 bases between the germline ends. CDR1 is LGHDT, CDR2 YNNKEL, per germline (reference sequence). The CDR3 nucleotides are TGTGCCAGCAGCCAAGAAGGGAACACTGAAGCTTTCTTT. Protein product: CASSQEGNTEAFF.

The CDR3 region is CASSLGTENEQFF. DNA for the CDR3: TGTGCCAGCAGCTTGGGGACGGAAAATGAGCAGTTCTTC. This chain connects TRBV5-4 to TRBJ2-1, with D unclear. Germline V CDR1 and CDR2: SGHNT, YYREEE (reference sequence). CDR3 size: 13 residues. Trimming stripped 0 bases from V and 7 bases from J, with 8 bases between.

The V call is TRBV5-1, the J call TRBJ2-3, with a tentative D call TRBD1 (5 bases). This CDR3 has 14 amino acids. V was clipped by 0 bases and J by 4 bases, with 9 bases between them. CDR1 is SGHRS, CDR2 YFSETQ, per germline. The DNA of the CDR3 is TGCGCCAGCAGCTTGGGGCAGGGTGCAGATACGCAGTATTTT. Translation: CASSLGQGADTQYF. Full variable domain (missing parts from reference TRBV5-1 and TRBJ2-3): KAGVTQTPRYLIKTRGQQVTLSCSPISGHRSVSWYQQTPGQGLQFLFEYFSETQRNKGNFPGRFSGRQFSNSRSEMNVSTLELGDSALYLCASSLGQGADTQYFGPGTRLTVL.

The rearrangement uses TRBV28 and TRBJ1-2; D possibly corresponds to TRBD1 (5 bases). V was pared by 8 bases and J by 1 base, with 11 bases between. Germline lookup yields CDR1 MDHEN and CDR2 SYDVKM. The CDR3 spans 13 residues. This chain's CDR3 is CASEGALNYGYTF. The CDR3, as DNA: TGTGCCAGCGAAGGGGCCCTTAACTATGGCTACACCTTC.